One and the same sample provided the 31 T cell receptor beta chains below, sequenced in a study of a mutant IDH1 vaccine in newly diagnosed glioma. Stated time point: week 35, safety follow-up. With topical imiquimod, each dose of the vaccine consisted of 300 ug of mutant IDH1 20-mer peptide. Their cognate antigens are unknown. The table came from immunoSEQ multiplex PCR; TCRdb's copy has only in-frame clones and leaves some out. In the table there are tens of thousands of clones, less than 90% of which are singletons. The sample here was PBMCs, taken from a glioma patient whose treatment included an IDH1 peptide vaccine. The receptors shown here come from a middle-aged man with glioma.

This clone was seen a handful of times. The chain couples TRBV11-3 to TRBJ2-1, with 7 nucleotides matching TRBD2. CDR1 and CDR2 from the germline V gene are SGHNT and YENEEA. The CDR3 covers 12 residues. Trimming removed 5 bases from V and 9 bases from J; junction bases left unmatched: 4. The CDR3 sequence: CASSPKRGEQFF. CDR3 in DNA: TGTGCCAGCAGCCCCAAGCGGGGTGAGCAGTTCTTC.

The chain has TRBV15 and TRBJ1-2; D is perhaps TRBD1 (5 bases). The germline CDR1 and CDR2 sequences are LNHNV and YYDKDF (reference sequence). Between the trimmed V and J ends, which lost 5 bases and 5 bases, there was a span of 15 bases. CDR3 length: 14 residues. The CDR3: CATSGSGTAYGYTF. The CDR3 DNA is TGTGCCACCAGCGGATCCGGGACCGCTTATGGCTACACCTTC. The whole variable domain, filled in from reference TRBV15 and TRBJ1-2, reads DAMVIQNPRYQVTQFGKPVTLSCSQTLNHNVMYWYQQKSSQAPKLLFHYYDKDFNNEADTPDNFQSRRPNTSFCFLDIRSPGLGDTAMYLCATSGSGTAYGYTFGSGTRLTVV.

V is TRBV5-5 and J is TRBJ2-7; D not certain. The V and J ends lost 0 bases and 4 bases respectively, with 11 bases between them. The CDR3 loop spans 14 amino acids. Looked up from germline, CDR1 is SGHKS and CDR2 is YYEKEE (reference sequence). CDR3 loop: CASSLGPGVYEQYF. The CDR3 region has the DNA TGTGCCAGCAGCTTGGGACCCGGAGTTTACGAGCAGTACTTC.

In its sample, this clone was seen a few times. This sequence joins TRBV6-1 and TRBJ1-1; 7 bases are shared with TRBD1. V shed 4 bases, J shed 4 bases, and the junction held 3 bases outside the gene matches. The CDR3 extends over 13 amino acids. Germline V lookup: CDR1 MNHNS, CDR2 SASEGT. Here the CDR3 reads CASSVDRATEAFF. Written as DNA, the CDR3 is TGTGCCAGCAGTGTAGACAGGGCCACTGAAGCTTTCTTT.

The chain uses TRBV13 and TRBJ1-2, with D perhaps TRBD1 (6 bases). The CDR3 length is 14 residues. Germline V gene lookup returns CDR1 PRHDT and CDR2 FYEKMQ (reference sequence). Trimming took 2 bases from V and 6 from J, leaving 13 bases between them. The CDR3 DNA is TGTGCCAGCAGCTTAATACAGGGCGAAGATGGCTACACCTTC. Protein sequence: CASSLIQGEDGYTF.

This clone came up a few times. The CDR3 nucleotides read TGCAGTGCTAGAGATCAGGCTGAGCAGTTCTTC. Translated: CSARDQAEQFF. V and J are TRBV20-1 and TRBJ2-1, with unresolved D. Looked up from germline, CDR1 is DFQATT and CDR2 is SNEGSKA (reference sequence). This CDR3 is 11 amino acids long. Trimming left V 0 bases short and J 9 bases short, with 6 bases between.

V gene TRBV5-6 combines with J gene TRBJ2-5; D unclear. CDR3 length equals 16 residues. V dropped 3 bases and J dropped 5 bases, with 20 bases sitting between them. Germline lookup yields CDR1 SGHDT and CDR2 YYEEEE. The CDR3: CASSSLGLLRGETQYF. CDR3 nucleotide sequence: TGTGCCAGCAGCTCCCTCGGGTTATTGCGTGGGGAGACCCAGTACTTC.

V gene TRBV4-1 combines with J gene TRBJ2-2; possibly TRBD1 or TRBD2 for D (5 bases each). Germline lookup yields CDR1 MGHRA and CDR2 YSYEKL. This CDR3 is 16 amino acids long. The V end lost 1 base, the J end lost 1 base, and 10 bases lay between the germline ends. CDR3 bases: TGCGCCAGCAGCCAAGGGGACCCTGGGAACACCGGGGAGCTGTTTTTT. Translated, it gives CASSQGDPGNTGELFF.

CDR3 sequence: CASSISSGSTYEQYF. The CDR3 DNA reads TGTGCCAGCAGCATCTCTAGCGGTTCGACCTACGAGCAGTACTTC. This chain joins TRBV9 and TRBJ2-7, with 7 bases aligning to TRBD2. The junction had 9 bases not matched to a gene; V was cut back by 4 bases and J by 2 bases. The CDR3 totals 15 residues. Germline V gene sequence: CDR1 SGDLS, CDR2 YYNGEE.

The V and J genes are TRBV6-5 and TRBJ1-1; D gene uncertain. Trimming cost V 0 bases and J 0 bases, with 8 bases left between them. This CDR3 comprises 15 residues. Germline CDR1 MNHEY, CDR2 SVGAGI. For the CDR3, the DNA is TGTGCCAGCAGTTACTCCTCAAACTTGAACACTGAAGCTTTCTTT. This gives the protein CASSYSSNLNTEAFF.

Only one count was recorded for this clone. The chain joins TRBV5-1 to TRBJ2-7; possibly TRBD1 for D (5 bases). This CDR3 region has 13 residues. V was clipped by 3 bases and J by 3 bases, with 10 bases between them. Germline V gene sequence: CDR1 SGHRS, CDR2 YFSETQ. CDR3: CASSSLDSYEQYF. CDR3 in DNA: TGCGCCAGCAGCTCCCTCGACAGCTACGAGCAGTACTTC. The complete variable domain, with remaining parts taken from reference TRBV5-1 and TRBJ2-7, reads KAGVTQTPRYLIKTRGQQVTLSCSPISGHRSVSWYQQTPGQGLQFLFEYFSETQRNKGNFPGRFSGRQFSNSRSEMNVSTLELGDSALYLCASSSLDSYEQYFGPGTRLTVT.

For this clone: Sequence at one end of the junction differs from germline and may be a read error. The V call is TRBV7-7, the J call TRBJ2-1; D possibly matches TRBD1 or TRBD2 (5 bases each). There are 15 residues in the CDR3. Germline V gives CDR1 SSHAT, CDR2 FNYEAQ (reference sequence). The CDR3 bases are TGTGCTAGCAGCTTAGTGGTTGGGGGCTACAATGAGCAGTTCTTC. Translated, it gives CASSLVVGGYNEQFF.

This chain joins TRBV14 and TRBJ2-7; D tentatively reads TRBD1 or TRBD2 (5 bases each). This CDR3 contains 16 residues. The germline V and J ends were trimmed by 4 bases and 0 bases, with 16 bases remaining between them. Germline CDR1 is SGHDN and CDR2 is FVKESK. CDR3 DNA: TGTGCCAGCAGCCCTTCCGGGGCAACTAGCTCCTACGAGCAGTACTTC. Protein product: CASSPSGATSSYEQYF.

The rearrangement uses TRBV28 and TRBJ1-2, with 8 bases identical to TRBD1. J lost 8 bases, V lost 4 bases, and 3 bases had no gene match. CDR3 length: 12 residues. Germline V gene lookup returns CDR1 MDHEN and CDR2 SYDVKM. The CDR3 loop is CASSSGQGGYTF. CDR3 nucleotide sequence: TGTGCCAGCAGTTCCGGACAGGGAGGCTACACCTTC.

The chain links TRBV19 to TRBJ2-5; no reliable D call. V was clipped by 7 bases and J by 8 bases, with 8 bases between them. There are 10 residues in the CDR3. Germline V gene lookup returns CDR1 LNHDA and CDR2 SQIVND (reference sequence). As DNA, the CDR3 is TGTGCCAGTATTCATCCTACCCAGTACTTC. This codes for CASIHPTQYF. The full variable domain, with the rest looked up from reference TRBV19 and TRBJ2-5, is DGGITQSPKYLFRKEGQNVTLSCEQNLNHDAMYWYRQDPGQGLRLIYYSQIVNDFQKGDIAEGYSVSREKKESFPLTVTSAQKNPTAFYLCASIHPTQYFGPGTRLLVL.

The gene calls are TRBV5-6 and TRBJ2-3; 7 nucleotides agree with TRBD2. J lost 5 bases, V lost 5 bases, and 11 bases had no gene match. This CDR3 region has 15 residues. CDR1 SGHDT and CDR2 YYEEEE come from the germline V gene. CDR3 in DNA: TGTGCCAGCAGTCCGGGAGCGGGAATAGGAGATACGCAGTATTTT. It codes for CASSPGAGIGDTQYF.

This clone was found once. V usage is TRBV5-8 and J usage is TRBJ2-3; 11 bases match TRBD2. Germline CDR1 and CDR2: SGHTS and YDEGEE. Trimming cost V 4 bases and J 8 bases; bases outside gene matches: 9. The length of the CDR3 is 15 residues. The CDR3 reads CASSPSGRLGGTQYF. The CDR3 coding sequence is TGTGCCAGCAGCCCTAGCGGGAGGTTGGGCGGTACGCAGTATTTT.

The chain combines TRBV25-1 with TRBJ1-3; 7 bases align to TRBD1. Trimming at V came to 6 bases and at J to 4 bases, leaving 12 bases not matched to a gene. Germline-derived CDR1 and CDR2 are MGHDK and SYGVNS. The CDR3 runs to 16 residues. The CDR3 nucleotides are TGTGCCAGCAGCGGGGAGGGGGCGCGGAAAGGAAACACCATATATTTT. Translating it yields CASSGEGARKGNTIYF. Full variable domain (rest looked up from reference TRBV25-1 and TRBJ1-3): EADIYQTPRYLVIGTGKKITLECSQTMGHDKMYWYQQDPGMELHLIHYSYGVNSTEKGDLSSESTVSRIRTEHFPLTLESARPSHTSQYLCASSGEGARKGNTIYFGEGSWLTVV.

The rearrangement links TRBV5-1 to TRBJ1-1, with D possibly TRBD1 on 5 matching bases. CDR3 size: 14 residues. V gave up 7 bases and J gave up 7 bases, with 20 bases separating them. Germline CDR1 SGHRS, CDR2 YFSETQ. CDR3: CASQGGDKTVEAFF. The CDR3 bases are TGCGCCAGCCAGGGCGGGGATAAGACAGTTGAAGCTTTCTTT.

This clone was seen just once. Written as DNA, the CDR3 is TGCGCCAGCAGCTTCGGACAGGGAAGAGCAGATACGCAGTATTTT. Protein sequence: CASSFGQGRADTQYF. The J gene is TRBJ2-3, the V gene TRBV5-1; 8 bases are a match to TRBD1. V dropped 2 bases and J dropped 4; count of bases not matched to a gene: 6. This CDR3 is 15 amino acids long. Looked up from germline, CDR1 is SGHRS and CDR2 is YFSETQ.

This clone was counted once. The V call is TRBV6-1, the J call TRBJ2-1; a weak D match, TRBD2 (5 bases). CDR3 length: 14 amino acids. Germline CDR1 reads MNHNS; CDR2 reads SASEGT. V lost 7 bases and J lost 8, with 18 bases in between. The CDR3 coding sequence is TGTGCCAGCACCTCCCCCAGCTCCGGGGATGAGCAGTTCTTC. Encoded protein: CASTSPSSGDEQFF.

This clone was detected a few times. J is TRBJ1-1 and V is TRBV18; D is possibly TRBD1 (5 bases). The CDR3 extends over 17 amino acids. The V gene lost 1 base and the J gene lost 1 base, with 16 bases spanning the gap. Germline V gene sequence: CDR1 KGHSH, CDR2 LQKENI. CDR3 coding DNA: TGTGCCAGCTCACCACATATTCTCGAGACAGAGAACACTGAAGCTTTCTTT. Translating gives CASSPHILETENTEAFF.

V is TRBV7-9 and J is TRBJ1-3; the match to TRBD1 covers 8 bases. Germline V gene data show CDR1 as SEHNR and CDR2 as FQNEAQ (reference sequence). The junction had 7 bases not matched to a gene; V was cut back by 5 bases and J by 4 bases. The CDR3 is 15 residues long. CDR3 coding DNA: TGTGCCAGCAGCCCCGGACAGGGCACAGGAAACACCATATATTTT. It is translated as CASSPGQGTGNTIYF.

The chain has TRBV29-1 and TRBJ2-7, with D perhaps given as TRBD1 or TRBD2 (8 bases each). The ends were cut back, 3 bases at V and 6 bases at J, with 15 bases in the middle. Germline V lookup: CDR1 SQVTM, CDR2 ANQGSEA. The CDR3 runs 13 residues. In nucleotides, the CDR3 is TGCAGCGTTGAGGGACAGGCGGGGGGCGAGCAGTACTTC. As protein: CSVEGQAGGEQYF.

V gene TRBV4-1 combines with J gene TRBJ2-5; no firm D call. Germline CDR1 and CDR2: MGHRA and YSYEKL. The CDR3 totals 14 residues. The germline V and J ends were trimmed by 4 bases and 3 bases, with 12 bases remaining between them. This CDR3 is CASSLGLGKETQYF. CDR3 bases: TGCGCCAGCAGCCTAGGGTTGGGAAAAGAGACCCAGTACTTC.

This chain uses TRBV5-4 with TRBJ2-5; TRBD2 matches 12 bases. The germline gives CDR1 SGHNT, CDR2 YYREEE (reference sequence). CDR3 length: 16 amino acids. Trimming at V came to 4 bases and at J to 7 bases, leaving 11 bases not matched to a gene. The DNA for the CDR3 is TGTGCCAGCAGCCAAAGGACTAGCGGGGACATCAGGACCCAGTACTTC. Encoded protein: CASSQRTSGDIRTQYF.

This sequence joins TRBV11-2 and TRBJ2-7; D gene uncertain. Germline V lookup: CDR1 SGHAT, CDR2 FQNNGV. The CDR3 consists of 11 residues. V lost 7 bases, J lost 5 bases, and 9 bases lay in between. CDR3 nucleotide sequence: TGTGCCAGCACCCTCTCTAACGAGCAGTACTTC. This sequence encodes CASTLSNEQYF. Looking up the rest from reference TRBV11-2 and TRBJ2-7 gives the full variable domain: EAGVAQSPRYKIIEKRQSVAFWCNPISGHATLYWYQQILGQGPKLLIQFQNNGVVDDSQLPKDRFSAERLKGVDSTLKIQPAKLEDSAVYLCASTLSNEQYFGPGTRLTVT.

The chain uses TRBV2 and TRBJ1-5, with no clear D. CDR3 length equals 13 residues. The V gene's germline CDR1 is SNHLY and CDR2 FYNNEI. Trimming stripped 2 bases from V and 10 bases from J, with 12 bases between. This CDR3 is CASSEYPGNPQHF. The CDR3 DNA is TGTGCCAGCAGTGAATATCCGGGGAATCCCCAGCATTTT.

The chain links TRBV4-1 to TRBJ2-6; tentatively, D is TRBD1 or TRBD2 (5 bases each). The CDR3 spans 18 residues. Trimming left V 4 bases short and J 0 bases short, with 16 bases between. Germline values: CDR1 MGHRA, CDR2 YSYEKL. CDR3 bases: TGCGCCAGCAGCCTCCGGGACCCCCGGGTCTCTGGGGCCAACGTCCTGACTTTC. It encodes CASSLRDPRVSGANVLTF.

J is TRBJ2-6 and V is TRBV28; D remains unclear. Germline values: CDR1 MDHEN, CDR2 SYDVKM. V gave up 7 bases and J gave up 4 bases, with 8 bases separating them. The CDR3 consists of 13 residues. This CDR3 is CASTLLGANVLTF. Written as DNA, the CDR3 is TGTGCCAGCACCCTTCTCGGGGCCAACGTCCTGACTTTC.

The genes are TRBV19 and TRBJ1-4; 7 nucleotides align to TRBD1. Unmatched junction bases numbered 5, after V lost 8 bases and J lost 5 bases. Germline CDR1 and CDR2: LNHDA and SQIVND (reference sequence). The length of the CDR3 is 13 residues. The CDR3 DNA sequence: TGTGCCAGTGCTGAGACAGGGAATGAAAAACTGTTTTTT. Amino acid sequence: CASAETGNEKLFF.